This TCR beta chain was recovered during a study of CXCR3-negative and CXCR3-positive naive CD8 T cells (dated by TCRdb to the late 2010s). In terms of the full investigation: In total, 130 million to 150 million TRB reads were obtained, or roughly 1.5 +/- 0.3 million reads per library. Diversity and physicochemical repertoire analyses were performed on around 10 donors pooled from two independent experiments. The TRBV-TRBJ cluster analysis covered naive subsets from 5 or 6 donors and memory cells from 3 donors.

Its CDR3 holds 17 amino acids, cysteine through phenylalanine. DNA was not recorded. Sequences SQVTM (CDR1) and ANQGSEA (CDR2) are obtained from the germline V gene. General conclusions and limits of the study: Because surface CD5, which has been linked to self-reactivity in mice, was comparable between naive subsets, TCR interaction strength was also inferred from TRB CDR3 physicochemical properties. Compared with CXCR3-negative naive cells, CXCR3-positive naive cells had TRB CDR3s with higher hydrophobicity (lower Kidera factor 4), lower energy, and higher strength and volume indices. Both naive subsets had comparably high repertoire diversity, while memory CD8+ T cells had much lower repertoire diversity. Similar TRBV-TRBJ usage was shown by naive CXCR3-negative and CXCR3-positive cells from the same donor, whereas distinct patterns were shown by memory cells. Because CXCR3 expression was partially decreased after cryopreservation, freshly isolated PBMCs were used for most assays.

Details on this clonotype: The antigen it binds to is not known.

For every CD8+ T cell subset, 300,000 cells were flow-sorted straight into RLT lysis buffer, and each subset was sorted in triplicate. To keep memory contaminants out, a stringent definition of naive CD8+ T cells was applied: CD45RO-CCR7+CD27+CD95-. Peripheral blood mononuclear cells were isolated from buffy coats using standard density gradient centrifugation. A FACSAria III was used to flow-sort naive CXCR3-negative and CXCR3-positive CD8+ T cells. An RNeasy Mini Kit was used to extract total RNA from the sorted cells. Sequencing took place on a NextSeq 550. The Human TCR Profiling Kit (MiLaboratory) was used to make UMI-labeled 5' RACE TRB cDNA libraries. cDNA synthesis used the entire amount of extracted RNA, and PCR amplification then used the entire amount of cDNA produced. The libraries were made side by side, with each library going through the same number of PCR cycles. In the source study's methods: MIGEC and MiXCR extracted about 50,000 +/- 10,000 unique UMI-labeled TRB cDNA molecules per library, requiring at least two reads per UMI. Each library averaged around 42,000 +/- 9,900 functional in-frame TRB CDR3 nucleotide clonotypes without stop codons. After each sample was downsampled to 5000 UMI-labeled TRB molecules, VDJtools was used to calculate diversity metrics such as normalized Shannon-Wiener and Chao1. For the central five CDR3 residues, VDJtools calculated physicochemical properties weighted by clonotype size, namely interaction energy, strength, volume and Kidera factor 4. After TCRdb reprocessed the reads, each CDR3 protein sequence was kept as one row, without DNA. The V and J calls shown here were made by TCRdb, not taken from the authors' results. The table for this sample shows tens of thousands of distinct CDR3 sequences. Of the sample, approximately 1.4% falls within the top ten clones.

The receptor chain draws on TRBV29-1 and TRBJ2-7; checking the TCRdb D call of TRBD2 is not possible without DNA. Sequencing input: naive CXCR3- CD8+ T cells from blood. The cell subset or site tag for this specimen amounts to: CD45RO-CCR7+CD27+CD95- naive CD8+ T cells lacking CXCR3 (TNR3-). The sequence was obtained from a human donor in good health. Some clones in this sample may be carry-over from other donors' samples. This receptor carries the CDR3 CSVEVISQAGASYEQYF.